This TCR beta chain was identified during a study of identical twins (dated by TCRdb to the mid-2010s). For the study in its entirety: TCR alpha and beta repertoires from monozygotic twins, unrelated adults of various ages and cord blood were deep-sequenced to test whether fetal clonotypes persist. To rule out contamination, replicate twin experiments were performed at different times with different library preparation protocols. The study at large found these results: Abundant cord blood beta clonotypes had fewer insertions, young adult naive repertoires showed a similar but weaker trend, and memory repertoires showed no such trend. Because the same donors could not be followed over many years, the conclusions relied on cross-sectional statistical analysis. Out-of-frame TCR alpha sharing in monozygotic twins was systematically underestimated by recombination models, whereas sharing between unrelated individuals was in agreement with the recombination models. The excess sharing between twins in beta out-of-frame sequences was weaker because fewer shared sequences reduced the signal-to-noise ratio. Out-of-frame TCR alpha sequences shared between twins showed an excess of low generation-probability sequences compared with coincidental sharing between unrelated individuals. Zero-insertion analyses could be partly confounded by invariant T cells such as MAIT and iNKT, although diverse VJ usage argued against such confounding for most clonotypes.

The trim is 3 bases for V and 0 bases for J, with a gap of 10 bases between the germline ends. CDR1 and CDR2, per the germline V gene, are ENHRY and SYGVKD. The CDR3 holds 15 amino acids from the cysteine to the phenylalanine. The kept DNA is CDR3 alone, 45 bases in frame from the first base. As to this clonotype: Its antigen is not yet known. Qualities for individual bases were not recorded, and no much larger clone is one base off.

All donors were healthy Caucasians. Three pairs of female monozygotic twins, all aged about 18 to 30 years, were included in the twin cohort. Peripheral blood mononuclear cells were used as the source from which RNA for TCR libraries was isolated. Libraries were constructed by 5' RACE. These reads were obtained on an Illumina HiSeq 2000. Template switching added a universal primer binding site, and the final cDNA carried a unique molecular identifier that allowed TCR cDNA molecules to be counted accurately. Specific primers in the conserved constant-segment region were used to synthesize first-strand cDNA for TCR alpha and beta chains. To control for contamination, every cDNA library was double barcoded, receiving both a SMART-Mk sample barcode and Illumina barcodes. TruSeq adapter sequences, together with Illumina sample barcodes, were added in two successive PCR steps. The TCR alpha and beta cDNA libraries were sequenced on the Illumina HiSeq platform using custom primers. The paper's data handling went like this. MiGEC processed the raw reads to extract unique molecular identifiers, while MiXCR was used to determine the CDR3 positions. Recombination models were inferred per individual with the repgenHMM and IGoR tools using an EM algorithm. Shared clonotypes were analyzed with the tcR package in R, and sharing was normalized by the product of cloneset sizes. To study raw recombination without the effects of thymic and clonal selection, out-of-frame nonproductive sequences were analyzed. TCRdb reran the public reads through fastp at Q25 and MiXCR, keeping productive beta chains. Entries that share a CDR3 protein sequence are merged under the most common genes and DNA. The V and J calls, along with clone size, are taken from TCRdb and not from the paper's own processing. The sample table records 700,000 or so distinct CDR3 sequences; over 20% of these occur just once. 4.3% of the sample is taken by the ten largest.

This sample also appeared in a second study, on T cells expressing NK-cell markers. Taken from the second paper: About eight donors provided sorted CD3+CD56+NKG2C+, CD3+CD56+NKG2C- and CD3+CD56-NKG2C+ T-cell subsets, whose TCR beta-chain repertoires were profiled. Seven of the eight sequenced donors were HCMV-seropositive and one was HCMV-seronegative. In several experiments an anti-gammadeltaTCR antibody was added to restrict sorting to alphabetaTCR-expressing T cells. In a handful of donors, the dominant CD3+CD56+NKG2C+ clonotypes were among the top 10 CD8+ clonotypes and accounted for roughly 1.0-7.5% of CD8+ T cells. Those dominant clonotypes were again the most abundant among CD3+CD56-NKG2C+ cells in a handful of donors, at about 25-60.1%. Whether the expanded NKG2C-expressing T cell clones were specific for HCMV antigens was left unclear. The eight sequenced donors were randomly selected healthy volunteers, three men and five women. A commercial ELISA kit detecting HCMV-specific IgG in serum was used to determine HCMV serostatus. Bulk peripheral blood T-cell repertoires were additionally sequenced from unsorted PBMC for 5 or 6 donors. MIGEC handled demultiplexing of the reads and grouping by UMI, while MiTCR was used to assemble and quantify clonotypes. To exclude erroneous sequences, any TCR cDNA sequence not supported by at least two reads was discarded. The tcR package was used for downstream repertoire analysis, and clonotypes were matched between fractions using CDR3 nucleotide sequence together with V segment. VDJmatch was used to annotate antigen specificity against VDJdb, with one amino acid substitution allowed in CDR3.

The sequencing sample was made of PBMCs. The clonotype originates from a woman aged 18-29 years in good health. The V and J segments used are TRBV10-3 and TRBJ2-3, with the D gene too uncertain to name. The DNA sequence follows: TGTGCCATCAGTGACCTACTTAGGAGCACAGATACGCAGTATTTT. It specifies CAISDLLRSTDTQYF.